These 26 T cell receptor beta chains came from one sample sequenced in a study of control samples from healthy donors and cancer patients. Produced via immunoSEQ multiplex PCR; TCRdb's table is partial and in-frame only. The sample has about 74,000 clones; roughly 88% are singletons. Sequenced input: blood. The receptor source for this set is a woman in her forties or fifties in good health.

CDR3 sequence (DNA): TGTGCCAGCAGCGGACAGGGGGGCATTACTGAGCAGTACTTC. It codes for CASSGQGGITEQYF. This chain links TRBV2 with TRBJ2-7; 10 positions agree with TRBD1. Trimming removed 6 bases from V and 7 bases from J; junction bases left unmatched: 9. The CDR3 covers 14 residues. Germline V gives CDR1 SNHLY, CDR2 FYNNEI.

The CDR3 region is CASSRRGNEQFF. In DNA form, the CDR3 reads TGTGCCAGCAGTCGGCGGGGTAATGAGCAGTTCTTC. The rearrangement links TRBV7-6 to TRBJ2-1; tentatively, D is TRBD2 (6 bases). This CDR3 has 12 residues. Per the germline V gene, CDR1 is SGHVS and CDR2 is FNYEAQ. The ends were cut back, 6 bases at V and 7 bases at J, with 10 bases in the middle. Complete variable domain (other parts from reference TRBV7-6 and TRBJ2-1): GAGVSQSPRYKVTKRGQDVALRCDPISGHVSLYWYRQALGQGPEFLTYFNYEAQQDKSGLPNDRFSAERPEGSISTLTIQRTEQRDSAMYRCASSRRGNEQFFGPGTRLTVL.

The V and J genes are TRBV7-6 and TRBJ2-3; no clear D gene. The V and J ends lost 5 bases and 2 bases respectively, with 14 bases between them. From germline, CDR1 is SGHVS and CDR2 FNYEAQ. CDR3 length equals 15 residues. The CDR3 is CASSGRPDTTDTQYF. CDR3 coding DNA: TGTGCCAGCAGCGGAAGACCTGATACCACAGATACGCAGTATTTT.

V and J are TRBV5-1 and TRBJ2-2; maybe TRBD1 (5 bases). The V and J ends lost 4 bases and 2 bases respectively, with 15 bases between them. The CDR3 runs 16 residues. Germline-derived CDR1 and CDR2 are SGHRS and YFSETQ. This chain's CDR3 is CASSLYTTDNTGELFF. The CDR3 DNA follows: TGCGCCAGCAGCCTATACACGACAGATAACACCGGGGAGCTGTTTTTT.

The chain couples TRBV19 to TRBJ1-3; D is unclear. Trimming removed 4 bases from V and 2 bases from J, with 6 bases in between. CDR1 and CDR2 (germline): LNHDA, SQIVND (reference sequence). The CDR3 extends over 13 amino acids. In DNA form, the CDR3 reads TGTGCCAGTAGTAAGGGAACTGGAAACACCATATATTTT. This encodes CASSKGTGNTIYF.

To note about this clone: One end of the junction does not line up with germline, which may come from a read error. The chain uses TRBV2 and TRBJ2-1; TRBD2 is a possible D gene (6 bases). CDR3 length: 12 amino acids. Germline-derived CDR1 and CDR2 are SNHLY and FYNNEI. This CDR3 reads CASSKETSSGIF. DNA for the CDR3: TGTGCCAGCAGTAAGGAGACTAGTTCGGGGATCTTC.

V usage is TRBV9 and J usage is TRBJ2-6; maybe TRBD2 (6 bases). The CDR3 sequence is 18 residues long. Germline V gene data show CDR1 as SGDLS and CDR2 as YYNGEE. V was clipped by 4 bases and J by 0 bases, with 17 bases between them. CDR3 in amino acids: CASSPSPVGGSGANVLTF. The CDR3 bases are TGTGCCAGCAGCCCCTCTCCGGTGGGGGGCTCTGGGGCCAACGTCCTGACTTTC. The variable domain in full, with the rest retrieved from reference TRBV9 and TRBJ2-6, is DSGVTQTPKHLITATGQRVTLRCSPRSGDLSVYWYQQSLDQGLQFLIQYYNGEERAKGNILERFSAQQFPDLHSELNLSSLELGDSALYFCASSPSPVGGSGANVLTFGAGSRLTVL.

V gene TRBV7-2 combines with J gene TRBJ1-2; weak D call: TRBD1 (6 bases). The germline CDR1 and CDR2 sequences are SGHTA and FQGNSA. The CDR3 covers 14 residues. Trimming left V 5 bases short and J 2 bases short, with 12 bases between. The CDR3: CASSLDRMNYGYTF. The CDR3 DNA reads as TGTGCCAGCAGCCTCGACAGGATGAACTATGGCTACACCTTC.

The rearrangement links TRBV7-2 to TRBJ1-5, with D uncertain. Germline-derived CDR1 and CDR2 are SGHTA and FQGNSA. The V end lost 1 base, the J end lost 7 bases, and 8 bases lay between the germline ends. This CDR3 is 13 amino acids long. The CDR3 coding sequence is TGTGCCAGCAGCTTAGACTTAGGGCAGCCCCAGCATTTT. It yields the protein CASSLDLGQPQHF.

This chain uses TRBV3-1 (or the pseudogene TRBV3-2) with TRBJ2-7; unclear D gene. CDR1 is LGHDT and CDR2 is YNNKEL in the germline V gene (reference sequence). V lost 1 base and J lost 7, with 11 bases in between. The length of the CDR3 is 13 residues. The CDR3 reads CASSQGQSGEQYF. CDR3 in DNA: TGTGCCAGCAGCCAAGGTCAAAGTGGGGAGCAGTACTTC.

This chain uses TRBV2 with TRBJ1-4; unclear D gene. Germline V CDR1 and CDR2: SNHLY, FYNNEI. V was shortened by 8 bases and J by 0 bases, with 4 bases between the two germline ends. There are 12 residues in the CDR3. The DNA of the CDR3 is TGTGCCAGCGAAGCAACTAATGAAAAACTGTTTTTT. As protein: CASEATNEKLFF.

This chain connects TRBV7-7 to TRBJ2-5; possible D gene TRBD1, 5 bases. The CDR3 contains 13 residues. Germline V gene data show CDR1 as SSHAT and CDR2 as FNYEAQ (reference sequence). Deletions cut 2 bases from V and 5 bases from J, with 9 bases between. The CDR3 region has the DNA TGTGCCAGCAGCTTACAAGGGGCTGAGACCCAGTACTTC. Translated, it gives CASSLQGAETQYF.

The chain links TRBV2 to TRBJ2-3; 8 nucleotides align to TRBD1. Per the germline V gene, CDR1 is SNHLY and CDR2 is FYNNEI. V dropped 6 bases and J dropped 4; count of bases not matched to a gene: 6. The CDR3 has 14 amino acids. The CDR3 nucleotides are TGTGCCAGCAGACTGACAGGGGTTGCAGATACGCAGTATTTT. Translated, it gives CASRLTGVADTQYF.

Only a few counts were recorded for this clone. V is TRBV6-5 and J is TRBJ1-2; D unclear. Trimming removed 7 bases at V and 4 bases at J, with 13 bases between. Germline loops: CDR1 MNHEY, CDR2 SVGAGI. This CDR3 is built from 13 residues. CDR3 coding DNA: TGTGCCAGCACCGGACTCATACCCTATGGCTACACCTTC. This codes for CASTGLIPYGYTF.

CDR3 loop: CASSPGQGLEQYF. DNA of the CDR3: TGTGCCAGCAGCCCTGGACAGGGTCTCGAGCAGTACTTC. V and J are TRBV11-3 and TRBJ2-7; 8 bases map to TRBD1. Germline lookup yields CDR1 SGHNT and CDR2 YENEEA. This CDR3 is 13 amino acids long. The junction had 6 bases not matched to a gene; V was cut back by 5 bases and J by 6 bases.

CDR3 protein: CASSPLIVSALAGNTIYF. CDR3 nucleotide sequence: TGTGCCAGCAGCCCTCTCATTGTCTCAGCTTTAGCTGGAAACACCATATATTTT. V gene TRBV3-1 (or the pseudogene TRBV3-2) combines with J gene TRBJ1-3; D is uncertain. Between the trimmed V and J ends, which lost 4 bases and 2 bases, there was a span of 21 bases. Germline CDR1 is LGHDT and CDR2 is YNNKEL (reference sequence). The CDR3 is 18 amino acids.

The genes are TRBV12-3 or TRBV12-4 and TRBJ1-1, with a possible D match to TRBD1 (6 bases). The CDR3 is 13 amino acids. V was trimmed by 6 bases and J by 4 bases, leaving 12 bases between them. The CDR3 protein is CASRKQGSTEAFF. As DNA, the CDR3 is TGTGCCAGCAGGAAACAGGGTTCCACTGAAGCTTTCTTT.

The chain couples TRBV7-9 to TRBJ2-3; 8 bases align to TRBD2. Germline CDR1 reads SEHNR; CDR2 reads FQNEAQ (reference sequence). This CDR3 comprises 15 residues. V lost 5 bases and J lost 8; bases outside the gene matches: 12. CDR3 bases: TGTGCCAGCAGCCCCCGCCGGGGGGGGCACACTACGCAGTATTTT. Translating it yields CASSPRRGGHTTQYF.

This clone has just one count. J is TRBJ1-4 and V is TRBV5-1; D unresolved. The CDR3 totals 14 residues. V lost 0 bases to trimming and J lost 0 bases, with 3 bases between them. Germline lookup yields CDR1 SGHRS and CDR2 YFSETQ. CDR3 residues: CASSLETTNEKLFF. CDR3 in DNA: TGCGCCAGCAGCTTGGAAACAACTAATGAAAAACTGTTTTTT.

J is TRBJ2-4 and V is TRBV14, with 9 bases fitting TRBD1. The CDR3 extends over 16 amino acids. V was clipped by 5 bases and J by 9 bases; unmatched bases: 14. Germline V gene data show CDR1 as SGHDN and CDR2 as FVKESK. The CDR3: CASSIGQGWSMGIQYF. CDR3 sequence (DNA): TGTGCCAGCAGCATTGGACAGGGGTGGAGTATGGGCATTCAGTACTTC.

V usage is TRBV7-2 and J usage is TRBJ1-2; D possibly corresponds to TRBD1 (6 bases). This CDR3 comprises 15 residues. The V gene lost 0 bases and the J gene lost 5 bases, with 13 bases spanning the gap. Germline CDR1 is SGHTA and CDR2 is FQGNSA. The CDR3 DNA follows: TGTGCCAGCAGCTTAGCAAGGGGGGACATTTATGGCTACACCTTC. Protein sequence: CASSLARGDIYGYTF. Full variable domain (remainder filled in from reference TRBV7-2 and TRBJ1-2): GAGVSQSPSNKVTEKGKDVELRCDPISGHTALYWYRQSLGQGLEFLIYFQGNSAPDKSGLPSDRFSAERTGGSVSTLTIQRTQQEDSAVYLCASSLARGDIYGYTFGSGTRLTVV.

The chain has TRBV29-1 and TRBJ1-5, with D possibly matching TRBD1 (5 bases). The ends were cut back, 5 bases at V and 6 bases at J, with 14 bases in the middle. This CDR3 contains 13 residues. Germline-derived CDR1 and CDR2 are SQVTM and ANQGSEA. Here the CDR3 reads CSVIFREGQPQHF. In DNA form, the CDR3 reads TGCAGCGTTATTTTCAGGGAGGGTCAGCCCCAGCATTTT.

The chain is built from TRBV20-1 and TRBJ1-2, with TRBD1 as a possible D gene (5 bases). V was clipped by 6 bases and J by 6 bases, with 11 bases between them. Germline assignment: CDR1 DFQATT and CDR2 SNEGSKA (reference sequence). The CDR3 has 11 residues. DNA of the CDR3: TGCAGTGCACTGGGACTAAATGGCTACACCTTC. This sequence encodes CSALGLNGYTF.

This chain uses TRBV15 with TRBJ2-7, with D possibly matching TRBD1 (6 bases). The CDR3 runs 17 residues. CDR1 and CDR2 from the germline V gene are LNHNV and YYDKDF (reference sequence). Trimming pared 1 base from V and 3 bases from J, leaving 19 bases between. CDR3 coding DNA: TGTGCCACCAGCAGAGGACTTAATTTACAGGGCTACTACGAGCAGTACTTC. Translating it yields CATSRGLNLQGYYEQYF.

The chain joins TRBV29-1 to TRBJ2-1; TRBD1 aligns across 7 bases. Germline V gives CDR1 SQVTM, CDR2 ANQGSEA. CDR3 length equals 13 residues. Trimming took 5 bases from V and 7 from J; bases not matched to a gene: 8. The CDR3, as DNA: TGCAGCGTTCCGTTGACAGGGCAAAATGAGCAGTTCTTC. Translated, it gives CSVPLTGQNEQFF.

The genes are TRBV5-1 and TRBJ1-1; D perhaps matches TRBD1 (5 bases). Trimming left V 0 bases short and J 5 bases short, with 14 bases between. This CDR3 is 15 amino acids long. Germline V gene lookup returns CDR1 SGHRS and CDR2 YFSETQ. In nucleotides, the CDR3 is TGCGCCAGCAGCTTGGATTTTGGGGGGGTAACTGAAGCTTTCTTT. Amino acid sequence: CASSLDFGGVTEAFF.